This T cell receptor beta chain derives from a study of OX40 agonist ivuxolimab in advanced cancers. Findings and limits, study-wide: On average, CD8+ T cells had more expanded clones than CD4+.

This clone was counted only a few times. Antigen unknown. Assay used: immunoSEQ multiplex PCR; TCRdb lists only in-frame clones, some missing. The sample consists of 51,000 or so clones, roughly 78% of them appearing once. Germline trimming cut 4 bases from V and 1 base from J; bases unmatched to any gene: 6. The CDR3 runs 15 residues. Germline V gives CDR1 SGHDT, CDR2 YYEEEE. The rearrangement uses TRBV5-6 and TRBJ2-7; TRBD1 matches 9 bases. This TCR was recovered from an adult with an advanced solid tumor such as melanoma, head and neck, liver or kidney cancer. The sequencing used CD4+ or CD8+ T cells sorted from blood, collected in a trial of the OX40 agonist ivuxolimab. The CDR3: CASSRTGGSSYEQYF. The DNA for the CDR3 is TGTGCCAGCAGCCGAACAGGGGGCTCATCCTACGAGCAGTACTTC.